The entry below describes one T cell receptor (beta chain). The data were taken from a study of shared T cell receptors in the human thymus. The CDR3 covers 16 residues. Germline V gene sequence: CDR1 MNHEY, CDR2 SMNVEV (reference sequence). The trim removed 5 bases at V and 1 base at J, leaving 5 bases unmatched. TCRdb keeps only in-frame clones here, not all; method: immunoSEQ multiplex PCR. The repertoire holds about 400,000 clones, about 95% seen once, with around 0.018% in the top ten. What was sequenced was thymocytes. The source of this sequence is a human donor. The J gene is TRBJ2-2, the V gene TRBV27, with 9 bases that match TRBD2. The CDR3 sequence: CASSPSAGGNTGELFF. The DNA of the CDR3 is TGTGCCAGCAGTCCCTCAGCGGGAGGGAACACCGGGGAGCTGTTTTTT.